This T cell receptor beta chain emerged from a study of early T cells in non-severe SARS-CoV-2 infection. For the study at large: Chains were not paired, and sequencing was done on bulk RNA from unsorted whole blood. Findings of the study overall: Sequences matched to VDJdb favored anti-spike CD8 responses, while private and CD4 specificities were missed.

In this sample, this clonotype turned up many times. Its cognate antigen is unknown. The V gene's germline CDR1 is MGHRA and CDR2 YSYEKL. Unmatched junction bases numbered 15, after V lost 3 bases and J lost 10 bases. The length of the CDR3 is 16 residues. Molecules of cDNA were individually given unique molecular identifiers that were attached to them. Each CDR3 protein gets one entry after TCRdb re-called the 5' RACE reads with MiXCR. Among about 69,000 distinct CDR3 sequences listed, roughly 8.7% were seen once. The chain joins TRBV4-1 to TRBJ2-7, with 10 bases fitting TRBD1. The sequence was obtained from an adult who was a healthcare worker with PCR-confirmed SARS-CoV-2 infection or an uninfected control (not recorded which). Specimen: whole blood. The CDR3, as DNA: TGCGCCAGCAGCCACGAAACCGGGACAGGGGTCTTAAAACAGTACTTC. Residues: CASSHETGTGVLKQYF.